One and the same sample provided the 22 T cell receptor beta chains below, sequenced in a study of T cell responses to AZD1222 COVID-19 vaccine (dated by TCRdb to the early 2020s). The time point label on this specimen signifies: about 28 days (+/-7) after the second vaccine dose. Library generation was performed with the immunoSEQ multiplex PCR assay. Held by TCRdb, this immuneACCESS table contains in-frame sequences only and omits some clones. Under half of the omission traces to an unresolved V gene where checked; the cause of the rest is unknown. This sample is represented by 120,000 or so clones; around 88% of them were singletons. The ten largest make up about 7.1% of the sample. The source material was peripheral blood, sampled 28 days after the second AZD1222 dose. The receptors originated from an adult who received the AZD1222 COVID-19 vaccine.

This chain links TRBV6-2 or TRBV6-3 with TRBJ1-2; D not certain. CDR3 size: 13 residues. CDR1 and CDR2 (germline): MNHEY, SVGEGT. Trimming stripped 5 bases from V and 3 bases from J, with 10 bases between. The CDR3 protein is CASSDPVDYGYTF. The CDR3 bases are TGTGCCAGCAGTGACCCGGTAGACTATGGCTACACCTTC.

CDR3 loop: CATSRGGEASYEQYF. CDR3 bases: TGTGCCACCAGCAGAGGCGGAGAGGCCTCCTACGAGCAGTACTTC. V gene TRBV15 combines with J gene TRBJ2-7; D gene ambiguous. In germline, CDR1 is LNHNV, CDR2 YYDKDF (reference sequence). The CDR3 contains 15 residues. The V end lost 1 base, the J end lost 0 bases, and 10 bases lay between the germline ends. Combining the CDR3 with reference TRBV15 and TRBJ2-7 gives the whole variable domain DAMVIQNPRYQVTQFGKPVTLSCSQTLNHNVMYWYQQKSSQAPKLLFHYYDKDFNNEADTPDNFQSRRPNTSFCFLDIRSPGLGDTAMYLCATSRGGEASYEQYFGPGTRLTVT.

This clone came up a few times. This rearrangement joins TRBV18 to TRBJ1-1, with D uncertain. Looked up from germline, CDR1 is KGHSH and CDR2 is LQKENI. The CDR3 runs to 13 residues. Trimming pared 3 bases from V and 1 base from J, leaving 6 bases between. For the CDR3, the DNA is TGTGCCAGCTCACCTCAGGAGAACACTGAAGCTTTCTTT. Encoded protein: CASSPQENTEAFF.

A single count supports this clone. The chain uses TRBV12-3 or TRBV12-4 and TRBJ2-7; D remains ambiguous. This CDR3 is 12 amino acids long. The V and J ends lost 3 bases and 7 bases respectively, with 10 bases between them. CDR3 sequence (DNA): TGTGCCAGCAGTTTCTTTGAGTCTGAGCAGTACTTC. Protein: CASSFFESEQYF.

The chain uses TRBV5-4 and TRBJ2-1; either TRBD1 or TRBD2 may supply D (5 bases each). CDR3 length equals 13 residues. Germline CDR1 is SGHNT and CDR2 is YYREEE (reference sequence). Between the trimmed V and J ends, which lost 0 bases and 9 bases, there was a span of 10 bases. CDR3 sequence: CASSLAGTGEQFF. The DNA for the CDR3 is TGTGCCAGCAGCTTGGCAGGGACCGGTGAGCAGTTCTTC.

This CDR3 is CASSTGQAVYGYTF. The CDR3, as DNA: TGTGCCAGTAGTACGGGACAGGCGGTCTATGGCTACACCTTC. The chain combines TRBV19 with TRBJ1-2, with 8 bases lining up with TRBD1. V shed 4 bases, J shed 4 bases, and the junction held 5 bases outside the gene matches. The CDR3 length is 14 residues. Germline-derived CDR1 and CDR2 are LNHDA and SQIVND (reference sequence).

The chain joins TRBV7-2 to TRBJ1-3; 9 bases are shared with TRBD1. The CDR3 covers 16 residues. V shed 5 bases and J 5 bases; nucleotides not matched to a gene: 10. CDR1 and CDR2 (germline): SGHTA, FQGNSA. This CDR3 reads CASSLTGGIIRNTIYF. CDR3 sequence (DNA): TGTGCCAGCAGCCTGACAGGGGGAATCATAAGAAACACCATATATTTT.

V and J are TRBV11-2 and TRBJ2-1; tentative D call: TRBD1 (6 bases). Germline V gives CDR1 SGHAT, CDR2 FQNNGV. Trimming removed 4 bases at V and 4 bases at J, with 23 bases between. The CDR3 sequence is 18 residues long. CDR3 sequence: CASSYRVARGDRYNEQFF. The CDR3 DNA reads as TGTGCCAGCAGCTACCGGGTCGCCAGGGGCGATAGGTACAATGAGCAGTTCTTC. Complete variable domain (other parts from reference TRBV11-2 and TRBJ2-1): EAGVAQSPRYKIIEKRQSVAFWCNPISGHATLYWYQQILGQGPKLLIQFQNNGVVDDSQLPKDRFSAERLKGVDSTLKIQPAKLEDSAVYLCASSYRVARGDRYNEQFFGPGTRLTVL.

For this clone: The same CDR3 can be traced to other DNA sequences in this sample. The rearrangement links TRBV7-8 to TRBJ2-1, with TRBD1 matching 7 bases. The CDR3 extends over 14 amino acids. Losses at the gene ends were 1 base for V and 6 bases for J; bases not matched to a gene: 3. Germline V gene data show CDR1 as SGHVS and CDR2 as FQNEAQ. For the CDR3, the DNA is TGTGCCAGCAGCTTAGGACAGGGCCGCAATGAGCAGTTCTTC. This encodes CASSLGQGRNEQFF.

The chain uses TRBV3-1 (or the pseudogene TRBV3-2) and TRBJ1-3; TRBD1 might be the D (6 bases). This CDR3 spans 14 amino acids. V was pared by 4 bases and J by 2 bases, with 9 bases between. Germline-derived CDR1 and CDR2 are LGHDT and YNNKEL (reference sequence). The CDR3 region has the DNA TGTGCCAGCAGCCGGGCAGGGGCTGGAAACACCATATATTTT. Its protein is CASSRAGAGNTIYF.

The CDR3 DNA reads as TGTGCCACCAGTGCCCTGGCCGAGCGGGGCACAGATACGCAGTATTTT. It specifies CATSALAERGTDTQYF. The V gene is TRBV24-1, the J gene TRBJ2-3; TRBD2 might be the D (6 bases). The CDR3 consists of 16 residues. Per germline, CDR1 KGHDR and CDR2 SFDVKD. Trimming took off 5 bases at V and 1 base at J, with 15 bases between the two ends.

V is TRBV28 and J is TRBJ2-7; TRBD1 agrees at 7 bases. Germline V CDR1 and CDR2: MDHEN, SYDVKM. V was clipped by 6 bases and J by 1 base; unmatched bases: 15. The CDR3 extends over 17 amino acids. The CDR3 nucleotides are TGTGCCAGCAGCCGACCCGGCACAGGGGCTTATTCCTACGAGCAGTACTTC. Residues: CASSRPGTGAYSYEQYF.

The gene calls are TRBV4-2 and TRBJ2-7; D remains ambiguous. V gave up 0 bases and J gave up 3 bases, with 12 bases separating them. This CDR3 is built from 15 residues. The germline CDR1 and CDR2 sequences are LGHNA and YNFKEQ. This chain's CDR3 is CASSQELLTLYEQYF. For the CDR3, the DNA is TGTGCCAGCAGCCAAGAACTCCTTACCCTCTACGAGCAGTACTTC.

The J gene is TRBJ2-3, the V gene TRBV5-5; 12 bases fit TRBD2. CDR1 and CDR2 (germline): SGHKS, YYEKEE (reference sequence). With 3 bases clipped from V and 4 bases from J, the junction kept 15 bases outside the gene matches. The CDR3 is made up of 19 amino acids. The CDR3 DNA reads as TGTGCCAGCAGCTCGACGACATCTAGCGGGAGGGCCTCGGCAGATACGCAGTATTTT. Its translation is CASSSTTSSGRASADTQYF.

The chain combines TRBV30 with TRBJ1-2; D unresolved. The CDR3 spans 14 residues. V was cut by 2 bases and J by 2 bases, with 12 bases left in between. The V gene's germline CDR1 is GTSNPN and CDR2 SVGIG (reference sequence). The CDR3 here is CAWSLFSLNYGYTF. The CDR3 DNA sequence: TGTGCCTGGAGTCTTTTCTCCTTAAACTATGGCTACACCTTC.

The V and J genes are TRBV27 and TRBJ1-5; tentative D call: TRBD1 (6 bases). The CDR3 contains 12 residues. The germline gives CDR1 MNHEY, CDR2 SMNVEV (reference sequence). The ends were cut back, 9 bases at V and 7 bases at J, with 13 bases in the middle. The CDR3 spells CASHRVGQPQHF. DNA of the CDR3: TGTGCCAGTCACAGGGTTGGCCAGCCCCAGCATTTT.

A single count supports this clone. V is TRBV6-5 and J is TRBJ2-2; D is possibly TRBD2 (6 bases). In germline, CDR1 is MNHEY, CDR2 SVGAGI. This CDR3 comprises 16 residues. Deletions cut 2 bases from V and 4 bases from J, with 14 bases between. The CDR3 region has the DNA TGTGCCAGCAGTTACCCCGTCACCGGGGGCACCGGGGAGCTGTTTTTT. It specifies CASSYPVTGGTGELFF.

The chain carries TRBV7-6 and TRBJ1-5, with D possibly matching TRBD1 (6 bases). Germline assignment: CDR1 SGHVS and CDR2 FNYEAQ. The CDR3 sequence is 14 residues long. V dropped 6 bases and J dropped 7 bases, with 16 bases sitting between them. The CDR3 loop reads CASSHGRGGQPQHF. The DNA for the CDR3 is TGTGCCAGCAGTCATGGACGGGGGGGCCAGCCCCAGCATTTT.

The rearrangement joins TRBV12-5 to TRBJ2-7; the match to TRBD2 covers 8 bases. This CDR3 has 18 residues. Per the germline V gene, CDR1 is LGHNT and CDR2 is FRNRAP. The J segment lost 1 base and the V segment lost 0 bases, leaving 11 bases of the junction unmatched. This CDR3 reads CASGLVLGDSGKSYEQYF. CDR3 DNA: TGTGCTAGTGGTTTGGTACTCGGGGATAGCGGGAAATCCTACGAGCAGTACTTC.

V is TRBV6-5 and J is TRBJ1-2; no clear D gene. V shed 6 bases and J shed 0 bases, with 14 bases lying between them. The CDR3 contains 15 residues. CDR1 MNHEY and CDR2 SVGAGI come from the germline V gene. CDR3 DNA: TGTGCCAGCAGCTTCAGGCCCCTCTCTAACTATGGCTACACCTTC. Its translation: CASSFRPLSNYGYTF.

The gene calls are TRBV5-6 and TRBJ2-7; 7 bases match TRBD1. After removal of 4 bases from V and 2 bases from J, the junction contained 12 bases not matched to a gene. Germline V gene sequence: CDR1 SGHDT, CDR2 YYEEEE. CDR3 size: 16 residues. The CDR3 coding sequence is TGTGCCAGCAGCCTAATAAAGGGGGCCAGCGCCTACGAGCAGTACTTC. Its translation: CASSLIKGASAYEQYF.

V usage is TRBV11-3 and J usage is TRBJ2-3, with 7 nucleotides matching TRBD2. This CDR3 comprises 15 residues. With 2 bases clipped from V and 2 bases from J, the junction kept 4 bases outside the gene matches. The germline CDR1 and CDR2 sequences are SGHNT and YENEEA. The CDR3 DNA is TGTGCCAGCAGCTTATATGGGACTAACACAGATACGCAGTATTTT. It yields the protein CASSLYGTNTDTQYF.